These 30 T cell receptor beta chains came from one sample sequenced in a study of Graves' ophthalmopathy and Graves' hyperthyroidism. The sequenced template was RNA, covering the TCR beta CDR3 region. After a first-round RT-PCR with HTBI primers, a second-round multiplex PCR was run. Each CDR3 protein gets one entry after TCRdb re-called the multiplex PCR reads with MiXCR. The sample lists approximately 1.2 million distinct CDR3 sequences; 35% to 40% were seen once. The material sequenced was peripheral blood or thyroid tissue (not recorded which). These receptors were taken from an adult man with Graves' hyperthyroidism.

This clonotype was found many times. This chain links TRBV20-1 with TRBJ1-2; perhaps TRBD1 as D (5 bases). The CDR3 runs 14 residues. The V gene's germline CDR1 is DFQATT and CDR2 SNEGSKA (reference sequence). Written as DNA, the CDR3 is TGCGCCGCTAGGCCGGGGCGAGATAACTATGGCTACACCTTC. Encoded protein: CAARPGRDNYGYTF.

V gene TRBV19 combines with J gene TRBJ1-5; 7 bases are a match to TRBD1. The CDR3 contains 15 residues. CDR1 LNHDA and CDR2 SQIVND come from the germline V gene (reference sequence). V shed 6 bases, J shed 2 bases, and the junction held 7 bases outside the gene matches. CDR3 amino acids: CASSTIGQGNQPQHF. The CDR3 nucleotides read TGTGCCAGTAGCACAATCGGACAGGGCAATCAGCCCCAGCATTTT. Together with reference TRBV19 and TRBJ1-5, the CDR3 gives the full variable domain: DGGITQSPKYLFRKEGQNVTLSCEQNLNHDAMYWYRQDPGQGLRLIYYSQIVNDFQKGDIAEGYSVSREKKESFPLTVTSAQKNPTAFYLCASSTIGQGNQPQHFGDGTRLSIL.

As concerns this clonotype: One base away lies a much larger clone, so this may be a sequencing read error. The chain couples TRBV20-1 to TRBJ2-7, with 11 nucleotides matching TRBD2. Per germline, CDR1 DFQATT and CDR2 SNEGSKA (reference sequence). The CDR3 loop spans 14 amino acids. The CDR3 reads CSASTSGSRNEQCF. Written as DNA, the CDR3 is TGCAGTGCTAGTACTAGCGGGAGTAGGAACGAGCAGTGCTTC.

This clonotype was observed many times. J is TRBJ1-6 and V is TRBV10-3, with TRBD1 as a possible D gene (5 bases). The CDR3 length is 14 residues. Germline values: CDR1 ENHRY, CDR2 SYGVKD. Trimming stripped 4 bases from V and 8 bases from J, with 12 bases between. The CDR3 coding sequence is TGTGCCATCAGTGGGGGAGACAGTTATTCACCCCTCCACTTT. Translation gives CAISGGDSYSPLHF.

Only a few counts were recorded for this clonotype. The genes are TRBV30 and TRBJ1-2, with 7 bases aligning to TRBD1. Per the germline V gene, CDR1 is GTSNPN and CDR2 is SVGIG (reference sequence). This CDR3 region has 14 residues. With 0 bases clipped from V and 8 bases from J, the junction kept 9 bases outside the gene matches. CDR3 loop: CAWSVNEGAEGYTF. The CDR3 DNA is TGTGCCTGGAGTGTGAATGAGGGGGCGGAAGGCTACACCTTC.

The chain links TRBV9 to TRBJ1-6; a possible D gene is TRBD1 (5 bases). The CDR3 is made up of 14 amino acids. The germline V gene has CDR1 SGDLS and CDR2 YYNGEE. Trimming removed 7 bases at V and 7 bases at J, with 15 bases between. The CDR3 protein is CASGPRGTNSPLHF. CDR3 nucleotide sequence: TGTGCCAGCGGCCCCCGCGGGACGAATTCACCCCTCCACTTT.

The sample holds many counts of this clonotype. The CDR3 nucleotides are TGCAGTGTGGGAAGGCTGGAGACCCAGTACTTC. Translation: CSVGRLETQYF. The rearrangement links TRBV20-1 to TRBJ2-5, with D unclear. The CDR3 loop spans 11 amino acids. V lost 7 bases to trimming and J lost 5 bases, with 11 bases between them. Germline assignment: CDR1 DFQATT and CDR2 SNEGSKA (reference sequence).

CDR3 in amino acids: CSVEVPGQSTEAFF. The CDR3 bases are TGCAGCGTTGAAGTGCCGGGGCAGAGCACTGAAGCTTTCTTT. The chain employs TRBV29-1 and TRBJ1-1; maybe TRBD1 (5 bases). Per germline, CDR1 SQVTM and CDR2 ANQGSEA. The CDR3 contains 14 residues. V lost 1 base to trimming and J lost 4 bases, with 13 bases between them.

The rearrangement links TRBV5-1 to TRBJ2-7; 8 bases are a match to TRBD2. Germline V gene data show CDR1 as SGHRS and CDR2 as YFSETQ. This CDR3 comprises 16 residues. V was pared by 4 bases and J by 7 bases, with 16 bases of the junction left unmatched. This chain's CDR3 is CASSQDGGRSPWEQYF. The CDR3 coding sequence is TGCGCCAGCAGCCAAGACGGCGGGAGGTCCCCTTGGGAGCAGTACTTC.

This clonotype was seen many times. V and J are TRBV29-1 and TRBJ2-7; D remains ambiguous. The CDR3 loop spans 10 amino acids. Germline V gene data show CDR1 as SQVTM and CDR2 as ANQGSEA. V was shortened by 5 bases and J by 3 bases, with 5 bases between the two germline ends. The CDR3 protein is CSVYIYEQYF. Here the CDR3 DNA reads TGCAGCGTTTACATCTACGAGCAGTACTTC.

The rearrangement links TRBV7-8 to TRBJ2-2; 7 bases align to TRBD2. Germline V gene lookup returns CDR1 SGHVS and CDR2 FQNEAQ. V was pared by 4 bases and J by 6 bases, with 5 bases of the junction left unmatched. The CDR3 extends over 14 amino acids. In DNA form, the CDR3 reads TGTGCCAGCAGCTGGGGGGGGTCCTCCGGGGAGCTGTTTTTT. Residues: CASSWGGSSGELFF.

This clonotype was seen many times. The rearrangement uses TRBV10-3 and TRBJ1-6; TRBD1 agrees at 7 bases. The CDR3 is 16 amino acids. In germline, CDR1 is ENHRY, CDR2 SYGVKD. V trimming: 3 bases; J trimming: 10 bases; junction bases outside the gene matches: 12. DNA of the CDR3: TGTGCCATCAGTGATTGGGCAGGGGGAAGGAACTCACCCCTCCACTTT. It specifies CAISDWAGGRNSPLHF.

This clonotype was recorded many times. The V and J genes are TRBV6-2 or TRBV6-3 and TRBJ2-5; unclear D gene. This CDR3 spans 16 amino acids. The germline CDR1 and CDR2 sequences are MNHEY and SVGEGT. V dropped 4 bases and J dropped 7 bases, with 22 bases sitting between them. The CDR3 loop is CASSSRLDSNRRTQYF. For the CDR3, the DNA is TGTGCCAGCAGTTCCCGGCTCGACTCCAACAGAAGGACCCAGTACTTC.

This clonotype was counted a few times. The chain has TRBV20-1 and TRBJ2-7; D tentatively fits TRBD1 or TRBD2 (5 bases each). Per germline, CDR1 DFQATT and CDR2 SNEGSKA (reference sequence). This CDR3 is 13 amino acids long. V gave up 3 bases and J gave up 13 bases, with 22 bases separating them. CDR3 region: CSASNRGQLPLYF. The CDR3, as DNA: TGCAGTGCTAGTAATCGGGGCCAACTCCCCTTATACTTC.

This clonotype was observed many times. The rearrangement joins TRBV11-2 to TRBJ1-4; D is uncertain. V was pared by 4 bases and J by 11 bases, with 11 bases between. The CDR3 runs 12 residues. Germline V lookup: CDR1 SGHAT, CDR2 FQNNGV. The DNA for the CDR3 is TGTGCCAGCAGCTCTAGCGCGGAGAAACTGTTTTTT. Its translation: CASSSSAEKLFF.

V gene TRBV4-3 combines with J gene TRBJ1-2; D is ambiguous. V gave up 2 bases and J gave up 2 bases, with 9 bases separating them. This CDR3 is 14 amino acids long. In germline, CDR1 is LGHNA, CDR2 YSLEER. The CDR3 DNA is TGCGCCAGCAGCCAAAGGGAAATAAACTATGGCTACACCTTC. As protein: CASSQREINYGYTF.

The CDR3 reads CASSLAGVSNTEAFF. The CDR3 DNA follows: TGTGCCAGCAGTTTAGCTGGGGTATCGAACACTGAAGCTTTCTTT. The chain uses TRBV28 and TRBJ1-1; D not certain. The CDR3 runs to 15 residues. Trimming shortened V by 2 bases and J by 1 base, and 11 bases separated the two germline ends. Germline values: CDR1 MDHEN, CDR2 SYDVKM. Full variable domain (outside the CDR3, taken from reference TRBV28 and TRBJ1-1): DVKVTQSSRYLVKRTGEKVFLECVQDMDHENMFWYRQDPGLGLRLIYFSYDVKMKEKGDIPEGYSVSREKKERFSLILESASTNQTSMYLCASSLAGVSNTEAFFGQGTRLTVV.

This clonotype turned up a few times. The chain employs TRBV6-5 and TRBJ1-2, with D tentatively TRBD1 (6 bases). Germline CDR1 reads MNHEY; CDR2 reads SVGAGI. The CDR3 loop spans 15 amino acids. Trimming removed 5 bases from V and 1 base from J, with 14 bases in between. The CDR3 DNA follows: TGTGCCAGCAGTCCAGGGGTGGGGGGTAACTATGGCTACACCTTC. It encodes CASSPGVGGNYGYTF.

V and J are TRBV30 and TRBJ1-6; no definite D call. The CDR3 runs 11 residues. V was trimmed by 5 bases and J by 8 bases, leaving 7 bases between them. Germline loops: CDR1 GTSNPN, CDR2 SVGIG (reference sequence). This CDR3 is CAWGRDSPLHF. CDR3 DNA sequence: TGTGCCTGGGGGAGGGATTCACCCCTCCACTTT.

This clonotype has a count of ten or more. The chain is built from TRBV2 and TRBJ2-2; D possibly corresponds to TRBD2 (5 bases). Per germline, CDR1 SNHLY and CDR2 FYNNEI. The CDR3 is 12 residues long. The ends were cut back, 8 bases at V and 6 bases at J, with 10 bases in the middle. Here the CDR3 reads CASRSGPGELFF. In DNA, the CDR3 is TGTGCCAGCCGAAGCGGCCCCGGGGAGCTGTTTTTT.

This clonotype was observed a few times. It may be a read error: a sequence one base away is much more abundant. This sequence joins TRBV29-1 and TRBJ2-2; possible D gene TRBD1, 5 bases. Per the germline V gene, CDR1 is SQVTM and CDR2 is ANQGSEA. This CDR3 is 14 amino acids long. Trimming removed 1 base at V and 7 bases at J, with 13 bases between. The CDR3 reads CSVEGAGNFGELFF. The CDR3 DNA reads TGCAGCGTTGAAGGGGCAGGGAATTTCGGGGAGCTGTTTTTT.

CDR3 in DNA: TGTGCCAGCAGTTCCAGGTGGGCAACCAGTCCCGAGGTCCGCTATGGCTACACCTTC. Encoded protein: CASSSRWATSPEVRYGYTF. This rearrangement joins TRBV25-1 to TRBJ1-2, with D uncertain. Trimming stripped 5 bases from V and 4 bases from J, with 29 bases between. Germline V gives CDR1 MGHDK, CDR2 SYGVNS. The CDR3 contains 19 residues.

This clonotype occurred many times. The rearrangement uses TRBV29-1 and TRBJ1-2; D not resolved. CDR1 and CDR2 (germline): SQVTM, ANQGSEA. The CDR3 has 12 residues. Trimming cost V 2 bases and J 8 bases, with 12 bases left between them. CDR3 amino acids: CSVERGMRGYTF. DNA for the CDR3: TGCAGCGTTGAAAGAGGAATGCGGGGCTACACCTTC.

This clonotype showed up many times. The chain employs TRBV20-1 and TRBJ2-7, with 7 bases aligning to TRBD2. The CDR3 length is 14 residues. The J segment lost 2 bases and the V segment lost 7 bases, leaving 11 bases of the junction unmatched. Germline V gene data show CDR1 as DFQATT and CDR2 as SNEGSKA (reference sequence). The CDR3 DNA is TGCAGTGGCTCCGCTAGCGGATCCACCTACGAGCAGTACTTC. Residues: CSGSASGSTYEQYF.

This clonotype was observed a few times. The chain uses TRBV9 and TRBJ1-5; D may be TRBD1 (5 bases). In germline, CDR1 is SGDLS, CDR2 YYNGEE. The germline V and J ends were trimmed by 4 bases and 1 base, with 12 bases remaining between them. CDR3 length: 15 amino acids. The CDR3 spells CASSQVGVSNQPQHF. The CDR3 DNA follows: TGTGCCAGCAGCCAAGTGGGGGTGAGCAATCAGCCCCAGCATTTT.

This clonotype appeared many times. The chain joins TRBV29-1 to TRBJ2-7, with D tentatively TRBD1 or TRBD2 (5 bases each). This CDR3 has 13 residues. V was trimmed by 4 bases and J by 2 bases, leaving 12 bases between them. Germline CDR1 is SQVTM and CDR2 is ANQGSEA. CDR3 bases: TGCAGCGTTGTTTCGGGACGAGCCTACGAGCAGTACTTC. Its protein product is CSVVSGRAYEQYF.

This clonotype was seen repeatedly, ten times or more. The junction departs from germline at one end; a sequencing error may be responsible. This chain joins TRBV5-1 and TRBJ1-2; D may be TRBD1 (6 bases). Per germline, CDR1 SGHRS and CDR2 YFSETQ. The CDR3 totals 14 residues. The CDR3 here is CASSLWTDLYDYTF. CDR3 DNA sequence: TGCGCCAGCAGCTTGTGGACAGACCTCTATGACTACACCTTC.

J is TRBJ2-5 and V is TRBV20-1; 7 bases line up with TRBD1. This CDR3 spans 15 amino acids. J lost 1 base, V lost 2 bases, and 7 bases had no gene match. CDR1 is DFQATT and CDR2 is SNEGSKA in the germline V gene (reference sequence). As DNA, the CDR3 is TGCAGTGCTAGAAATAACAGGGGATCCCAAGAGACCCAGTACTTC. Translated: CSARNNRGSQETQYF.

This chain uses TRBV20-1 with TRBJ1-5, with a tentative D call TRBD1 (5 bases). Germline CDR1 and CDR2: DFQATT and SNEGSKA (reference sequence). Trimming removed 4 bases from V and 3 bases from J, with 16 bases in between. This CDR3 comprises 15 residues. This CDR3 reads CSAKGPIGYNQPQHF. Written as DNA, the CDR3 is TGCAGTGCTAAGGGGCCAATTGGGTACAATCAGCCCCAGCATTTT.

This clonotype has a count of ten or more. The chain couples TRBV4-3 to TRBJ2-7, with D tentatively TRBD1 or TRBD2 (6 bases each). V shed 0 bases and J shed 6 bases, with 12 bases lying between them. This CDR3 comprises 14 residues. Germline assignment: CDR1 LGHNA and CDR2 YSLEER. Here the CDR3 DNA reads TGCGCCAGCAGCCAAGAAGGGGGGATTGCCGAGCAGTACTTC. Translation gives CASSQEGGIAEQYF.